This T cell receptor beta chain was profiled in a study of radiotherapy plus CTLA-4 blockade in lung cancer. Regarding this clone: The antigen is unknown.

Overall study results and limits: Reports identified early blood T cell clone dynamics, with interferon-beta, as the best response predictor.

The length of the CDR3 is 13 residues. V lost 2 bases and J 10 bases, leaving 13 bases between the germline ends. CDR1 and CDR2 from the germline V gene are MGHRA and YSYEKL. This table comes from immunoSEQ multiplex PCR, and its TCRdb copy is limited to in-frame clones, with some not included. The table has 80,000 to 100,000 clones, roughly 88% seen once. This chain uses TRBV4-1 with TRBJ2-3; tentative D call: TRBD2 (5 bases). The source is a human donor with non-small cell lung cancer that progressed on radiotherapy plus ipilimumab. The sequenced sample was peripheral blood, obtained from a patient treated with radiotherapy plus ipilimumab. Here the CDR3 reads CASSQLLVEAQYF. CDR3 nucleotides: TGCGCCAGCAGCCAATTACTTGTGGAGGCGCAGTATTTT.